Detailed here is one T cell receptor (beta chain). What it binds is not known. This sample is drawn from a study of vaccination effects on CD4 cells after COVID-19. Sequenced by immunoSEQ multiplex PCR; TCRdb stores in-frame clones only, minus some. This table holds 20,000 to 30,000 clones, 60% to 80% found once. Peptide-pool stimulation followed by sequencing identified expanded antigen-specific CD4+ clonotypes in the ViraFEST assay. With approximately 10 days of culture completed, CD4+ T cells were isolated. Every participant took two doses of the BNT162b2 or mRNA-1273 vaccine. Nucleocapsid antibodies were negative in the vaccine recipients, who had never had SARS-CoV-2 infection. The source of this sequence is a human donor who received a COVID-19 vaccine. Specimen: CD4+ T cells from PBMCs cultured with SARS-CoV-2 spike peptides, collected after COVID-19 vaccination.

This chain's CDR3 is CSASRQNYGYTF. The CDR3 DNA follows: TGCAGTGCTAGTCGACAGAACTATGGCTACACCTTC. The rearrangement joins TRBV20-1 to TRBJ1-2, with D possibly TRBD1 on 5 matching bases. Trimming removed 3 bases at V and 2 bases at J, with 7 bases between. The CDR3 covers 12 residues. CDR1 DFQATT and CDR2 SNEGSKA come from the germline V gene (reference sequence).